This T cell receptor beta chain was identified during a study of T cell repertoires in cytomegalovirus infection. Overall study results and limits: Ex vivo, HLA-C-restricted CMV-specific TCR beta clonotypes prevailed over the rest of the response.

MiXCR, run by TCRdb on the reads, gives a single entry per CDR3 protein. The sample has fewer than 650,000 distinct CDR3 sequences, roughly 42% seen once. For this clonotype: Its antigen is unknown.

CDR1 SGHNT and CDR2 YYREEE come from the germline V gene (reference sequence). This CDR3 spans 14 amino acids. The V end lost 5 bases, the J end lost 5 bases, and 16 bases lay between the germline ends. The receptor was derived from a human donor in good health (CMV status not recorded). Some clones in this sample may be carry-over from other donors' samples. The V call is TRBV5-4, the J call TRBJ2-5, with a possible D match to TRBD1 (6 bases). This material consisted of cultured PBMCs, taken from culture after CMV antigen stimulation. In DNA, the CDR3 is TGTGCCAGCAGTTCCCCCACAGGGTTGGAGACCCAGTACTTC. Its translation: CASSSPTGLETQYF.